A single TCR beta chain is shown here with its context. The record originates from a study of T cell changes during pregnancy in multiple sclerosis. Data came from immunoSEQ multiplex PCR; TCRdb stores just in-frame clones and leaves some out. The table records 75,000 to 100,000 clones, approximately 92% of them present only once. Germline trimming cut 3 bases from V and 8 bases from J; bases unmatched to any gene: 7. The CDR3 is 14 amino acids. The germline CDR1 and CDR2 sequences are SGHRS and YFSETQ. The source is a female donor with multiple sclerosis, enrolled in a pregnancy study. V and J are TRBV5-1 and TRBJ2-7, with 11 bases matching TRBD1. This sample comprised peripheral blood, obtained after pregnancy. For the CDR3, the DNA is TGCGCCAGCAGCTGGACGGACAGGGGGCAAAAGCAGTACTTC. Protein sequence: CASSWTDRGQKQYF.